This TCR beta chain was sequenced in a study of shared clonotypes between healthy human individuals (dated by TCRdb to the early 2020s). Describing the broader study: The cohort included a few men and two women between 18 and 49 years of age. Leukapheresis yielded between about 0.94 and 10 billion PBMCs per donor. To estimate repertoire size and how much clonotype sharing occurs between individuals, the study deeply sequenced the blood TCR repertoires of five or six healthy adults. Per donor, three plates each were used for CD4 naive and CD4 memory, two for CD8 naive, and one for CD8 memory. To increase sequencing depth and limit assay-specific biases, TCR repertoire library preparation and sequencing were carried out by different laboratories using diverse techniques. What the authors observed across the whole study: Sampling was restricted to blood, and TCR repertoires in tissues likely differ from the TCR repertoires found in blood. When a handful of donors were compared, the shared fraction of clonotypes was around 5.1% for naive CD4, over 3% for naive CD8, 2% to 2.5% for memory CD4, and 0.35% to 0.5% for memory CD8. Pairwise subsampling led to the expectation that sequencing depth would affect the degree of clonotype sharing among donors. Compared with non-shared clonotypes, the clonotypes found in all four sorted-subset donors had higher generation probabilities. Estimated clonotype richness was generally larger for naive than for memory subsets. Because the study included only a small number of donors, the genetic and exposure-history diversity represented was limited. Incomplete sequencing was indicated by rarefaction of sorted-subset datasets, despite the large sequencing depth.

The CDR3 numbers 12 residues from cysteine through phenylalanine. The entry retains the CDR3 DNA only, 36 bases that are in frame from base 1. V is cut by 5 bases and J by 4 bases, and the space between the germline ends is 9 bases. Looking up the germline V gene yields CDR1 SNHLY and CDR2 FYNNEI. As for this clone: Its binding antigen is unknown. No clone much larger than this one lies a single base away; base qualities are absent.

Using the deep immunoSEQ assay, multiplex PCR amplified TCR CDR3 regions from genomic DNA. Extracted genomic DNA from each cell subset was distributed evenly across all wells of several immunoSEQ 96-well plates, and each plate was treated as a replicate. For sorted subsets, 150 to 200 ng genomic DNA, equal to 25,000 to 35,000 T cell genomes, was loaded into each replicate PCR. The purified libraries were quantified using a Qubit 3.0 fluorometer, sized with a Bioanalyzer 2100, and then quantified again using the KAPA Library Quantification kit. A separate single-read 150-cycle Illumina NextSeq 550 flow cell was used to sequence each immunoSEQ 96-well plate. The paper's processing steps were these. Because only junctional sequences without quality scores were contained in the immunoSEQ output, filtering matching that applied to full-length reads could not be performed. Sequences were annotated with PyIR, a Python wrapper for IgBLAST v1.9, and V/J genes and CDR3 were assigned using IMGT germline references. Any read was removed if the V/J assignment was weak (E-value above 1e-6), the CDR3 was missing, or the read contained stop codons, out-of-frame junctions, or ambiguous translated residues. V3J clonotypes were defined as sequences sharing an identical inferred V gene, J gene, and CDR3 amino acid sequence. Percentage overlap between repertoires was computed as shared unique clonotypes divided by the size of the smaller repertoire. Repertoire richness was assessed with RTK rarefaction, the Chao1 estimator, and Recon v2.1 estimates of unobserved clonotypes. Generation probabilities for all TCRbeta clonotypes obtained by the gDNA method from a handful of donors were computed using OLGA. Entries here come from immuneACCESS through TCRdb and include only in-frame sequences with V and J called. Some clones fail to appear in such tables; in the studies checked, an unresolved V gene covers under half of the shortfall, and the cause of the remainder is unknown. The V and J calls and clone size are taken from that table; D and trimming were inferred from the DNA. Within this sample are roughly 2.2 million clones, with approximately 90% of them counted one time only. About 0.36% of the sample is in the top ten clones.

Donors were healthy HIV-negative adults with no recently reported acute infections or vaccinations. All donors were Caucasian adults living in Nashville, Tennessee, USA. Magnetic negative selection was used to enrich CD4+ T cells, after which naive cells were positively selected on CD45RA and the negative fraction became the memory subset. Blood was collected by leukapheresis, and PBMCs were isolated by Ficoll-Histopaque density gradient centrifugation and then cryopreserved in liquid nitrogen vapor phase. Purity and quantity of every magnetically sorted T cell population were checked by analytical flow cytometry. Genomic DNA was isolated from each sorted fraction and quantified by UV absorbance on a Nanodrop 2000c.

This clonotype was sampled from a man aged 18 to 30 in good health. Some clones in this sample may be carry-over from other donors' samples. The chain is made from TRBV2 and TRBJ2-7, with no confident D gene call. The sample taken for sequencing was naive CD4+ T cells from PBMCs. Taken with the paper, the label for cell subset or site translates to: CD45RA+ positively selected. The CDR3: CASSRNGYEQYF. Here is the DNA: TGTGCCAGCAGTCGTAACGGATACGAGCAGTACTTC.